This T cell receptor (beta chain) originates from a study of T-cell memory formation after mild COVID-19. Study results and caveats: Memory sampled before infection contained some responding clones, suggesting cross-reactive memory joined.

To note about this clonotype: Its antigen is currently unknown.

TCRdb reanalysed the 5' RACE reads using MiXCR and keeps one entry per CDR3 protein. The sample lists a few hundred thousand distinct CDR3 sequences; more than 20% were seen once. The germline V gene encodes CDR1 SNHLY and CDR2 FYNNEI. This CDR3 has 13 amino acids. V was pared by 4 bases and J by 4 bases, with 11 bases between. The sequence was collected from a man younger than 30 who had mild COVID-19 (a few samples of this study predate the infection). Cell type and time point are not known. The material sequenced was PBMCs or a T cell subset sorted from them (not recorded which). The chain joins TRBV2 to TRBJ2-7; maybe TRBD1 (5 bases). The CDR3 sequence is CASSGGLGYEQYV. The CDR3, as DNA: TGTGCCAGCAGTGGGGGCTTAGGTTACGAGCAGTACGTC.